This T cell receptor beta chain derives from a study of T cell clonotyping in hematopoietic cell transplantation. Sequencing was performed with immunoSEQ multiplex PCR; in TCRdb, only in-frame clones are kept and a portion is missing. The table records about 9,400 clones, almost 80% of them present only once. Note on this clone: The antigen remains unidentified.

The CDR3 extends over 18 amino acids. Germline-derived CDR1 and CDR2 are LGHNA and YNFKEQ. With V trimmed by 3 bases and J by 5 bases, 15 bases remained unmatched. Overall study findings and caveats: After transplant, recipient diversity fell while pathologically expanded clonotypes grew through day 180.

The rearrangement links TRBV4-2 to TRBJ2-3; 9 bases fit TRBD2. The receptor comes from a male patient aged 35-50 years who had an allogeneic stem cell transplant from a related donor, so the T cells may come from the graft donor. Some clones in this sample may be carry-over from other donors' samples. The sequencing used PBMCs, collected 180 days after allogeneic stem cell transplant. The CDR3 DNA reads TGTGCCAGCAGCCAGCACCCCCGTAGCGGGGGACCGGGAGATACGCAGTATTTT. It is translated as CASSQHPRSGGPGDTQYF.